This TCR beta chain emerged from a study of blood T cell repertoires in COVID-19. In the original analysis: Estimation of nucleated cell counts relied on the amplification of reference gene primers. Only in-frame clones appear in the TCRdb table, and some are missing; sequencing was by immunoSEQ multiplex PCR. That table furnishes V, J and clone size, whereas the DNA furnished D and trimming. The data contain approximately 300,000 clones, about 85% of them singletons. The ends lost 3 bases at V and 0 bases at J; junction bases unmatched: 9. Germline CDR1 SGHNT, CDR2 YYREEE (reference sequence). The CDR3 length is 17 residues. A few counts support this clone. The Seattle site enrolled patients during active infection and followed them longitudinally.

Sequenced material: peripheral blood. The TCR sequence derives from a human donor with COVID-19, enrolled during active disease. The donor label of this sample is uncertain. This chain uses TRBV5-4 with TRBJ2-1; 7 bases agree with TRBD2. CDR3 loop: CASSSRVRELSYNEQFF. The DNA for the CDR3 is TGTGCCAGCAGCTCGAGGGTGCGGGAGCTCTCCTACAATGAGCAGTTCTTC. The full variable domain, with the rest looked up from reference TRBV5-4 and TRBJ2-1, is ETGVTQSPTHLIKTRGQQVTLRCSSQSGHNTVSWYQQALGQGPQFIFQYYREEENGRGNFPPRFSGLQFPNYSSELNVNALELDDSALYLCASSSRVRELSYNEQFFGPGTRLTVL.